The rows below give T cell receptor beta chains drawn from one sample of a study of CD4 T cells in relation to SARS-CoV-2 and coronaviruses. TCRdb keeps only in-frame clones here, not all; method: immunoSEQ multiplex PCR. The table has some 21,000 clones, around 76% seen once. Their recognized antigens are unknown. The sequenced material came from CD4+ T cells from PBMCs, cultured in vitro. The receptor set was obtained from a human donor in good health. Each CDR3 is given with its conserved first and last residue. A D gene is named only where the DNA matches it firmly. Clone size is not always given. Where it is, it says once, few, many or a class for expanded clones.

v_gene: TRBV11-3
abundance: once
d_gene: TRBD1
j_gene: TRBJ2-1
CDR3nt: TGTGCCAGCAGCCCCACCGGACAGGGGGCCTACAATGAGCAGTTCTTC
CDR3aa: CASSPTGQGAYNEQFF

v_gene: TRBV28
abundance: NA
d_gene: TRBD1
j_gene: TRBJ2-3
CDR3nt: TGTGCCAGCAGTTTATGGGGACAGAACACAGATACGCAGTATTTT
CDR3aa: CASSLWGQNTDTQYF

v_gene: TRBV10-3
abundance: NA
d_gene: NA
j_gene: TRBJ2-3
CDR3nt: TGTGCCATCAGTGAGTCCAGGGTTAACACAGATACGCAGTATTTT
CDR3aa: CAISESRVNTDTQYF

v_gene: TRBV3-1/TRBV3-2
abundance: NA
d_gene: TRBD1
j_gene: TRBJ1-1
CDR3nt: TGTGCCAGCAGCCAAGACAGGGGGATAATGAACACTGAAGCTTTCTTT
CDR3aa: CASSQDRGIMNTEAFF

v_gene: TRBV28
abundance: NA
d_gene: TRBD1
j_gene: TRBJ2-7
CDR3nt: TGTGCCAGCAGACAGGGGCTAGGCGAGCAGTACTTC
CDR3aa: CASRQGLGEQYF

v_gene: TRBV27
abundance: once
d_gene: TRBD2
j_gene: TRBJ2-7
CDR3nt: TGTGCCAGCAGTTCGGGACTAGCGGGAGTAGGCGAGCAGTACTTC
CDR3aa: CASSSGLAGVGEQYF

v_gene: TRBV5-6
abundance: few
d_gene: NA
j_gene: TRBJ1-2
CDR3nt: TGTGCCAGCAGCCGTGAGGGTACCAACTATGGCTACACCTTC
CDR3aa: CASSREGTNYGYTF

v_gene: TRBV4-1
abundance: NA
d_gene: NA
j_gene: TRBJ2-3
CDR3nt: TGCGCCAGCAGCCAATTAGGGGGAAGCACAGATACGCAGTATTTT
CDR3aa: CASSQLGGSTDTQYF

v_gene: TRBV5-1
abundance: NA
d_gene: TRBD1
j_gene: TRBJ2-7
CDR3nt: TGCGCCAGCAGAGTTGCCGGGACAGGGCAATACGAGCAGTACTTC
CDR3aa: CASRVAGTGQYEQYF

v_gene: TRBV3-1/TRBV3-2
abundance: NA
d_gene: TRBD2
j_gene: TRBJ2-3
CDR3nt: TGTGCCAGCAGCCGTTGGGGACTAGCGGGAGTAACAGATACGCAGTATTTT
CDR3aa: CASSRWGLAGVTDTQYF

v_gene: TRBV15
abundance: NA
d_gene: TRBD2
j_gene: TRBJ2-5
CDR3nt: TGTGCCACCAGCAGAGGGCTAGCGGGAGAGGAGACCCAGTACTTC
CDR3aa: CATSRGLAGEETQYF

v_gene: TRBV21-1
abundance: NA
d_gene: NA
j_gene: TRBJ2-2
CDR3nt: TGTGCCAGCAGCTCCGGGCCGACCGGGACTCCCTTTGGGGAGCTGTTTTTT
CDR3aa: CASSSGPTGTPFGELFF

v_gene: TRBV14
abundance: NA
d_gene: NA
j_gene: TRBJ2-3
CDR3nt: TGTGCCAGCAGCCAAGTTTGGAGCACAGATACGCAGTATTTT
CDR3aa: CASSQVWSTDTQYF

v_gene: TRBV19
abundance: NA
d_gene: TRBD2
j_gene: TRBJ2-5
CDR3nt: TGTGCCAGTAGTAAAGCGGGAGTCGAGACCCAGTACTTC
CDR3aa: CASSKAGVETQYF

v_gene: TRBV27
abundance: few
d_gene: TRBD1
j_gene: TRBJ2-3
CDR3nt: TGTGCCATTAAAAAACCGGGACAGGGGCGTACGCAGTATTTT
CDR3aa: CAIKKPGQGRTQYF

v_gene: TRBV27
abundance: NA
d_gene: TRBD1
j_gene: TRBJ2-1
CDR3nt: TGTGCCAGCAGGCTACGGACAGGGGCGACCATTAGCTCCTACAATGAGCAGTTCTTC
CDR3aa: CASRLRTGATISSYNEQFF

v_gene: TRBV10-3
abundance: once
d_gene: NA
j_gene: TRBJ2-4
CDR3nt: TGTGCCATCAGTGAGAGGGTTAGGGGTCGGAACATTCAGTACTTC
CDR3aa: CAISERVRGRNIQYF

v_gene: TRBV11-2
abundance: NA
d_gene: NA
j_gene: TRBJ1-1
CDR3nt: TGTGCCAGCAGCTTACCAGGTGAAGCTTTCTTT
CDR3aa: CASSLPGEAFF

v_gene: TRBV18
abundance: NA
d_gene: TRBD1
j_gene: TRBJ1-1
CDR3nt: TGTGCCAGCTCTATCCGGGACAGCTACACTGAAGCTTTCTTT
CDR3aa: CASSIRDSYTEAFF

v_gene: TRBV4-1
abundance: NA
d_gene: TRBD1
j_gene: TRBJ1-2
CDR3nt: TGCGCCAGCAGCCAAGATTACCAGGGGGCTGGCTATGGCTACACCTTC
CDR3aa: CASSQDYQGAGYGYTF

v_gene: TRBV25-1
abundance: NA
d_gene: NA
j_gene: TRBJ2-3
CDR3nt: TGTGCCAGCAGTGGAACCGGGAAGGGGTATACGCAGTATTTT
CDR3aa: CASSGTGKGYTQYF

v_gene: TRBV27
abundance: NA
d_gene: NA
j_gene: TRBJ1-5
CDR3nt: TGTGCCAGCAGTTTACAGGGTAATGGCAATCAGCCCCAGCATTTT
CDR3aa: CASSLQGNGNQPQHF

v_gene: TRBV24-1
abundance: few
d_gene: NA
j_gene: TRBJ2-3
CDR3nt: TGTGCCACCAGTGTGTGGCAGGGTACGGAGGATACGCAGTATTTT
CDR3aa: CATSVWQGTEDTQYF

v_gene: TRBV7-3
abundance: NA
d_gene: NA
j_gene: TRBJ1-1
CDR3nt: TGTGCCAGCAGTTCCGACAGCGTGGGTTTGAAAGCTTTCTTT
CDR3aa: CASSSDSVGLKAFF

v_gene: TRBV5-1
abundance: NA
d_gene: NA
j_gene: TRBJ2-3
CDR3nt: TGCGCCAGCAGCCTAACTAGCACAAGCACAGATACGCAGTATTTT
CDR3aa: CASSLTSTSTDTQYF

v_gene: TRBV11-2
abundance: NA
d_gene: TRBD1
j_gene: TRBJ1-1
CDR3nt: TGTGCCAGCAGCCCGGGACAGTACTACACTGAAGCTTTCTTT
CDR3aa: CASSPGQYYTEAFF

v_gene: TRBV11-2
abundance: NA
d_gene: TRBD1
j_gene: TRBJ1-6
CDR3nt: TGTGCCAGCAGCTTAGTCGTCCCGGGACAGCCAAGGCGGTCACCCCTCCACTTT
CDR3aa: CASSLVVPGQPRRSPLHF

v_gene: TRBV12-3/TRBV12-4
abundance: NA
d_gene: NA
j_gene: TRBJ1-1
CDR3nt: TGTGCCAGCATGGGATCGGGGGGCACTGAAGCTTTCTTT
CDR3aa: CASMGSGGTEAFF

v_gene: TRBV25-1
abundance: NA
d_gene: NA
j_gene: TRBJ1-1
CDR3nt: TGTGCCAGCAGTGAATGGGGCACCAACACTGAAGCTTTCTTT
CDR3aa: CASSEWGTNTEAFF

v_gene: TRBV24-1
abundance: NA
d_gene: NA
j_gene: TRBJ2-6
CDR3nt: TGTGCCACCAGTGACCCACAGCTCTCTGGGGCCAACGTCCTGACTTTC
CDR3aa: CATSDPQLSGANVLTF

v_gene: TRBV28
abundance: NA
d_gene: NA
j_gene: TRBJ1-1
CDR3nt: TGTGCCAGCAGTTCGCCAGGGATTCGCACTGAAGCTTTCTTT
CDR3aa: CASSSPGIRTEAFF

v_gene: TRBV2
abundance: NA
d_gene: NA
j_gene: TRBJ2-2
CDR3nt: TGTGCCAGCAGTAGGACGGACTTCGCGAACACCGGGGAGCTGTTTTTT
CDR3aa: CASSRTDFANTGELFF

v_gene: TRBV4-2
abundance: NA
d_gene: TRBD1
j_gene: TRBJ1-2
CDR3nt: TGTGCCAGCAGCCCCGATGGACAGGGTGATGGCTACACCTTC
CDR3aa: CASSPDGQGDGYTF

v_gene: TRBV13
abundance: NA
d_gene: NA
j_gene: TRBJ2-7
CDR3nt: TGTGCCAGCAGCCTTCGAGTTGGGCCTGTGGAGTACTTC
CDR3aa: CASSLRVGPVEYF

v_gene: TRBV13
abundance: NA
d_gene: NA
j_gene: TRBJ2-3
CDR3nt: TGTGCCAGCAGCCCGACCTTTGGGCAGAGCACAGATACGCAGTATTTT
CDR3aa: CASSPTFGQSTDTQYF

v_gene: TRBV28
abundance: NA
d_gene: NA
j_gene: TRBJ1-5
CDR3nt: TGTGCCAGCACCCAACATCCAGCAGGGGTTGATCAGCCCCAGCATTTT
CDR3aa: CASTQHPAGVDQPQHF

v_gene: TRBV7-9
abundance: few
d_gene: TRBD1
j_gene: TRBJ2-2
CDR3nt: TGTGCCAGCAGTCGGACAGGGGGGTTCACCGGGGAGCTGTTTTTT
CDR3aa: CASSRTGGFTGELFF

v_gene: TRBV7-9
abundance: NA
d_gene: TRBD1
j_gene: TRBJ1-1
CDR3nt: TGTGCCAGCAGCTTAGGACAGGGCAAAACTGAAGCTTTCTTT
CDR3aa: CASSLGQGKTEAFF

v_gene: TRBV6-6
abundance: few
d_gene: NA
j_gene: TRBJ2-2
CDR3nt: TGTGCCAGCAGTTCAGCACAGGGGAACACCGGGGAGCTGTTTTTT
CDR3aa: CASSSAQGNTGELFF

v_gene: TRBV29-1
abundance: NA
d_gene: NA
j_gene: TRBJ2-1
CDR3nt: TGCAGCTCCTCCCGGGACGGGGACAATGAGCAGTTCTTC
CDR3aa: CSSSRDGDNEQFF

v_gene: TRBV7-9
abundance: NA
d_gene: NA
j_gene: TRBJ2-2
CDR3nt: TGTGCCAGCAGCTTAATGGGGAGACGGAGCGGGGAGCTGTTTTTT
CDR3aa: CASSLMGRRSGELFF

v_gene: TRBV6-6
abundance: NA
d_gene: NA
j_gene: TRBJ1-2
CDR3nt: TGTGCCAGCAGTCCCCCCCGCAGCCCCTATGGCTACACCTTC
CDR3aa: CASSPPRSPYGYTF

v_gene: TRBV6-5
abundance: NA
d_gene: NA
j_gene: TRBJ2-7
CDR3nt: TGTGCCAGCAGTTACTCGACCCCCGAGCAGTACTTC
CDR3aa: CASSYSTPEQYF

v_gene: TRBV18
abundance: NA
d_gene: NA
j_gene: TRBJ1-2
CDR3nt: TGTGCCAGCTCAACCGCAGGGGCCGGCTACACCTTC
CDR3aa: CASSTAGAGYTF

v_gene: TRBV6-4
abundance: NA
d_gene: TRBD1
j_gene: TRBJ2-1
CDR3nt: TGTGCCAGCAGTTCACACAGGGGGTCCTACAATGAGCAGTTCTTC
CDR3aa: CASSSHRGSYNEQFF

v_gene: TRBV19
abundance: NA
d_gene: TRBD1
j_gene: TRBJ1-5
CDR3nt: TGTGCCAGTAGTTCCCCCGGGACAGGGGGCGATCAGCCCCAGCATTTT
CDR3aa: CASSSPGTGGDQPQHF